Given below is one TCR beta chain in context. The entry originates in a study of blood T cell repertoires in COVID-19. Everyone who took part was about 18 to 90 years old, and they came from fewer than 25 US areas. Clinical histories supplied by participants themselves formed the basis of cohort assignment. Two consecutive negative NP/OP PCR tests, clearance, or resolved symptoms defined Cohort 3 recovery. The CDR3 is made up of 15 amino acids. Germline loops: CDR1 SGHAT, CDR2 FQNNGV. Trimming stripped 5 bases from V and 1 base from J, with 14 bases between. Profiling relied on immunoSEQ multiplex PCR, and the TCRdb table lists in-frame clones only, not all of them. The sample has 300,000 to 400,000 clones, around 90% seen once; the top ten hold 2% to 3%.

Input material: PBMCs or T cells enriched from blood (not recorded which). The rearrangement joins TRBV11-2 to TRBJ1-2; D is uncertain. This TCR was sampled from a man aged 60 to 69 who had recovered from COVID-19. CDR3 amino acids: CASSASTGLNYGYTF. CDR3 nucleotides: TGTGCCAGCAGCGCAAGTACCGGTCTTAACTATGGCTACACCTTC.